One T cell receptor (beta chain) is described in this entry. Its antigen is still unknown. The data were obtained in a study of blood T cells in healthy people across ages. A second about 6 to 12 cycle PCR used barcoded and J-beta primers. Each CDR3 protein gets one entry after TCRdb re-called the 5' RACE reads with MiXCR. The sample has 720,000 or so distinct CDR3 sequences, over 40% seen once; the top ten hold 25% to 35%. There are 15 residues in the CDR3. Trimming pared 6 bases from V and 7 bases from J, leaving 18 bases between. Germline V gene data show CDR1 as KGHDR and CDR2 as SFDVKD. The study, taken as a whole, reports: Per million T cells, TCR beta diversity dropped roughly linearly as age increased.

This chain connects TRBV24-1 to TRBJ2-1; D is unclear. Sequencing was performed on blood. This clonotype was sampled from an elderly man in good health. CDR3 sequence reads: CATSQPDTSGNEQFF. CDR3 nucleotide sequence: TGTGCCACCAGTCAACCTGACACCAGTGGGAATGAGCAGTTCTTC.